This TCR beta chain was found in a study of T cells in localized non-small cell lung cancer. Whole-study results and caveats: Among blood samples, higher T cell density accompanied longer overall survival. Exceeding tumor, uninvolved adjacent lung had the highest T cell clonality.

A remark on this clone: Its specificity is unknown.

Germline CDR1 is LNHDA and CDR2 is SQIVND (reference sequence). CDR3 length: 13 amino acids. V lost 3 bases and J 10 bases, leaving 15 bases between the germline ends. The protocol was immunoSEQ multiplex PCR, while the TCRdb copy is restricted to in-frame clones and leaves out a portion. This table has tens of thousands of clones, approximately 85% appearing once. V is TRBV19 and J is TRBJ1-2, with D tentatively TRBD1 (5 bases). The clonotype was recovered from a female donor older than 55 with stage I lung adenocarcinoma. The input for sequencing was peripheral blood, taken before any cancer treatment. The CDR3 reads CASSMGRVFDYTF. The CDR3 DNA reads TGTGCCAGTAGTATGGGCAGGGTATTTGACTACACCTTC.